These 22 T cell receptor beta chains originate from one sample sequenced in a study of glioma-infiltrating T cells after dendritic cell vaccination. Only in-frame clones appear in the TCRdb table, and some are missing; sequencing was by immunoSEQ multiplex PCR. This repertoire shows almost 65,000 clones, 82% found once; its top ten account for approximately 8.5%. The specimen was blood, collected before dendritic cell vaccination. The receptors here all came from a human donor with glioblastoma.

The chain recombines TRBV28 with TRBJ2-7, with 8 positions matching TRBD1. This CDR3 has 16 amino acids. The V gene end was trimmed by 3 bases and the J gene end by 5 bases; junction bases not matched to a gene: 12. Germline V CDR1 and CDR2: MDHEN, SYDVKM. The CDR3 here is CASSFNEGAGGNEQYF. For the CDR3, the DNA is TGTGCCAGCAGTTTTAATGAGGGTGCAGGGGGCAACGAGCAGTACTTC.

The chain links TRBV6-1 to TRBJ2-5, with 9 bases lining up with TRBD1. V was clipped by 3 bases and J by 5 bases; unmatched bases: 7. The V gene's germline CDR1 is MNHNS and CDR2 SASEGT. The CDR3 is made up of 15 amino acids. CDR3 in DNA: TGTGCCAGCAGTGATTTACAGGGGGCTAGGGAGACCCAGTACTTC. This encodes CASSDLQGARETQYF.

The V gene is TRBV2, the J gene TRBJ1-2; 7 bases map to TRBD1. The germline gives CDR1 SNHLY, CDR2 FYNNEI. The ends lost 5 bases at V and 0 bases at J; junction bases unmatched: 6. The CDR3 is 15 amino acids. The CDR3 bases are TGTGCCAGCAGTCGGGACAGCCAGTCTAACTATGGCTACACCTTC. Translation: CASSRDSQSNYGYTF.

This chain joins TRBV29-1 and TRBJ2-6; TRBD1 matches at 10 bases. The CDR3 is 13 amino acids. Germline CDR1 is SQVTM and CDR2 is ANQGSEA. In nucleotides, the CDR3 is TGCAGGGGGACAGGGGCCGGGGCCAACGTCCTGACTTTC. Translated: CRGTGAGANVLTF.

The V and J genes are TRBV7-8 and TRBJ2-5; TRBD2 matches at 8 bases. The ends lost 0 bases at V and 5 bases at J; junction bases unmatched: 5. From germline, CDR1 is SGHVS and CDR2 FQNEAQ. The CDR3 length is 15 residues. The DNA of the CDR3 is TGTGCCAGCAGCTTAGCATCGGGGGGGCGGGAGACCCAGTACTTC. Translating gives CASSLASGGRETQYF.

This clone has a handful of counts. This sequence joins TRBV9 and TRBJ2-1; 10 nucleotides agree with TRBD2. V was pared by 2 bases and J by 3 bases, with 14 bases of the junction left unmatched. CDR3 length: 19 amino acids. Germline CDR1 SGDLS, CDR2 YYNGEE. CDR3 loop: CASSVSPRVAGGHYNEQFF. The CDR3 coding sequence is TGTGCCAGCAGCGTCTCCCCCCGAGTAGCGGGGGGCCACTACAATGAGCAGTTCTTC. Drawing the rest from reference TRBV9 and TRBJ2-1, the complete variable domain is DSGVTQTPKHLITATGQRVTLRCSPRSGDLSVYWYQQSLDQGLQFLIQYYNGEERAKGNILERFSAQQFPDLHSELNLSSLELGDSALYFCASSVSPRVAGGHYNEQFFGPGTRLTVL.

V usage is TRBV7-8 and J usage is TRBJ2-5, with D uncertain. With the DNA end fitting TRBJ2-7 better, the J assignment may be wrong. The CDR3 loop spans 13 amino acids. CDR1 is SGHVS and CDR2 is FQNEAQ in the germline V gene. CDR3 region: CASSYGGAYEQYF. CDR3 nucleotide sequence: TGTGCCAGCAGCTACGGCGGAGCCTACGAGCAGTACTTC.

This clone was seen only once. An end of the junction does not agree with germline; a read error may underlie this. This chain connects TRBV10-2 to TRBJ2-2; 10 bases agree with TRBD1. Germline values: CDR1 WSHSY, CDR2 SAAADI. The CDR3 spans 15 residues. The CDR3 DNA sequence: TGCGCCAGCAGGTTGTCCGGGACAGGGGAGGGGGTGCTGTTTTTT. Its translation is CASRLSGTGEGVLFF.

The V and J genes are TRBV5-1 and TRBJ2-7; 8 bases map to TRBD2. CDR3 length equals 20 residues. CDR1 is SGHRS, CDR2 YFSETQ, per germline. The junction had 21 bases not matched to a gene; V was cut back by 1 base and J by 3 bases. CDR3 protein: CASSLSYGGALRPRHYEQYF. The DNA for the CDR3 is TGCGCCAGCAGCTTGAGTTACGGGGGGGCTCTACGACCAAGACACTACGAGCAGTACTTC.

The V gene is TRBV7-9, the J gene TRBJ2-2; TRBD1 is a possible D gene (5 bases). Per germline, CDR1 SEHNR and CDR2 FQNEAQ (reference sequence). With 3 bases removed from V and 0 bases from J, the gap between germline ends came to 11 bases. The CDR3 totals 16 residues. The CDR3 here is CASSFPGAANTGELFF. The CDR3 DNA is TGTGCCAGCAGCTTTCCTGGGGCCGCGAACACCGGGGAGCTGTTTTTT. Supplemented by reference TRBV7-9 and TRBJ2-2, the full variable domain reads DTGVSQNPRHKITKRGQNVTFRCDPISEHNRLYWYRQTLGQGPEFLTYFQNEAQLEKSRLLSDRFSAERPKGSFSTLEIQRTEQGDSAMYLCASSFPGAANTGELFFGEGSRLTVL.

This clone appeared a few times. The chain is built from TRBV5-4 and TRBJ1-2; 10 bases map to TRBD1. CDR1 is SGHNT, CDR2 YYREEE, per germline (reference sequence). Losses at the gene ends were 4 bases for V and 5 bases for J; bases not matched to a gene: 11. This CDR3 has 16 residues. The CDR3 nucleotides read TGTGCCAGCAGCCCGGATCCCGGGACAGGGGTATATGGCTACACCTTC. It translates to CASSPDPGTGVYGYTF.

This sequence joins TRBV15 and TRBJ2-3, with 9 positions matching TRBD2. The V and J ends lost 1 base and 6 bases, in that order; junction bases with no gene match: 11. The CDR3 is 17 amino acids. CDR1 is LNHNV, CDR2 YYDKDF, per germline (reference sequence). This CDR3 is CATSRVPPRLAADTQYF. CDR3 bases: TGTGCCACCAGCAGAGTACCCCCTCGACTAGCGGCGGATACGCAGTATTTT.

This clone appeared a few times. The rearrangement joins TRBV2 to TRBJ2-1; D is unresolved. The length of the CDR3 is 16 residues. Trimming removed 3 bases from V and 7 bases from J, with 19 bases in between. Germline CDR1 SNHLY, CDR2 FYNNEI. Here the CDR3 reads CASSDVGAIRENEQFF. The CDR3 DNA sequence: TGTGCCAGCAGTGACGTGGGCGCAATAAGAGAGAATGAGCAGTTCTTC.

This clone was recorded once. J is TRBJ2-7 and V is TRBV28, with D possibly being TRBD1 (5 bases). The CDR3 sequence is 16 residues long. V dropped 6 bases and J dropped 1 base, with 19 bases sitting between them. The germline CDR1 and CDR2 sequences are MDHEN and SYDVKM. The DNA of the CDR3 is TGTGCCAGCAGCCCACCGCAGGGCGCTCTTTCCTACGAGCAGTACTTC. Amino acids: CASSPPQGALSYEQYF.

This clone is medium-sized. The chain carries TRBV12-5 and TRBJ2-5; D unresolved. Germline CDR1 LGHNT, CDR2 FRNRAP. The CDR3 runs to 11 residues. Trimming stripped 6 bases from V and 7 bases from J, with 9 bases between. The CDR3 nucleotides read TGTGCTAGTGGCCCGACGGGGACCCAGTACTTC. This codes for CASGPTGTQYF. The full variable domain, with the rest looked up from reference TRBV12-5 and TRBJ2-5, is DARVTQTPRHKVTEMGQEVTMRCQPILGHNTVFWYRQTMMQGLELLAYFRNRAPLDDSGMPKDRFSAEMPDATLATLKIQPSEPRDSAVYFCASGPTGTQYFGPGTRLLVL.

This clone was counted only a few times. This rearrangement joins TRBV6-4 to TRBJ1-6; D gene uncertain. The CDR3 length is 13 residues. Germline-derived CDR1 and CDR2 are MRHNA and SNTAGT. V was cut by 0 bases and J by 7 bases, with 4 bases left in between. For the CDR3, the DNA is TGTGCCAGCAGTGACTCGACAAATTCACCCCTCCACTTT. It yields the protein CASSDSTNSPLHF.

V usage is TRBV7-6 and J usage is TRBJ1-5; a weak D match, TRBD1 (6 bases). The V gene lost 1 base and the J gene lost 7 bases, with 14 bases spanning the gap. Germline lookup yields CDR1 SGHVS and CDR2 FNYEAQ. This CDR3 comprises 15 residues. CDR3 nucleotide sequence: TGTGCCAGCAGCTTAGGCGGGGGCGGGGGCCAGCCCCAGCATTTT. It yields the protein CASSLGGGGGQPQHF.

V and J are TRBV11-2 and TRBJ1-6; 8 nucleotides line up with TRBD1. The CDR3 has 16 amino acids. Germline CDR1 SGHAT, CDR2 FQNNGV. The ends lost 5 bases at V and 5 bases at J; junction bases unmatched: 8. CDR3 region: CASSAEDRANNSPLHF. The CDR3, as DNA: TGTGCCAGCAGCGCAGAGGACAGGGCCAATAATTCACCCCTCCACTTT.

Notes on this clone: At one of its ends the junction is not consistent with the germline gene, which may arise from a read error. V usage is TRBV5-1 and J usage is TRBJ2-3, with a tentative D call TRBD1 (5 bases). Germline values: CDR1 SGHRS, CDR2 YFSETQ. CDR3 length: 14 amino acids. The CDR3, as DNA: TGCGCCAGCAGATTGGACACCAGCACAGATACGCAGTATTTT. This gives the protein CASRLDTSTDTQYF.

The chain uses TRBV19 and TRBJ1-5; D remains ambiguous. The CDR3 contains 14 residues. Deletions cut 3 bases from V and 2 bases from J, with 8 bases between. Germline CDR1 is LNHDA and CDR2 is SQIVND (reference sequence). The CDR3 DNA follows: TGTGCCAGTAGTATCCGGACTGGCAATCAGCCCCAGCATTTT. It yields the protein CASSIRTGNQPQHF.

V is TRBV10-1 and J is TRBJ2-6, with TRBD1 as a possible D gene (5 bases). CDR1 and CDR2 from the germline V gene are WNHNN and SYGVQD (reference sequence). V dropped 4 bases and J dropped 2 bases, with 15 bases sitting between them. This CDR3 has 17 amino acids. The CDR3 bases are TGCGCCAGCAGTGGGGTAGGGGTCACGACTGGGGCCAACGTCCTGACTTTC. This encodes CASSGVGVTTGANVLTF.

The chain is built from TRBV28 and TRBJ2-7; TRBD1 might be the D (6 bases). Germline CDR1 and CDR2: MDHEN and SYDVKM. This CDR3 region has 12 residues. The V end lost 6 bases, the J end lost 2 bases, and 8 bases lay between the germline ends. CDR3 protein: CASRQGTYEQYF. The CDR3 coding sequence is TGTGCCAGCAGACAGGGAACCTACGAGCAGTACTTC.